This TCR beta chain was sequenced for a study of blood T cells in healthy people across ages. This clonotype was counted a few times. The CDR3 runs 14 residues. In germline, CDR1 is MNHEY, CDR2 SMNVEV (reference sequence). Trimming cost V 7 bases and J 4 bases, with 14 bases left between them. The authors ran a second PCR of about 6 to 11 cycles using a sample-barcoded 5' primer and a J-beta primer mix. One entry per CDR3 protein, called by TCRdb with MiXCR from the 5' RACE reads. The sample includes 650,000 to 900,000 distinct CDR3 sequences, roughly 60% seen only once; the top ten take 28%. This sequence joins TRBV27 and TRBJ2-1; maybe TRBD2 (6 bases). The sample consisted of blood. This receptor was obtained from a young man in good health. The CDR3 loop reads CASKVGLTYNEQFF. Written as DNA, the CDR3 is TGTGCCAGCAAAGTTGGACTAACATACAATGAGCAGTTCTTC.